These T cell receptor beta chains were read from a single sample in a study of blood T cell repertoires in COVID-19. The data were produced by immunoSEQ multiplex PCR, yet TCRdb's version contains in-frame clones alone and is incomplete. This sample has under 85,000 clones, with roughly 81% found just once. The sample taken for sequencing was peripheral blood. The receptors originated from a man older than 75 with acute or convalescent COVID-19. Each CDR3 is given with its conserved first and last residue. D genes are given only for firm matches. The size of a clone is reported for some rows only, either as once, few or many, or as a class for expanded clones.

>NA|TRBJ2-1|NA|TRBV25-1
TGTGCCAGCCCCAGGGGCCATGAGCAGTTCTTC
CASPRGHEQFF
>TRBD1|TRBJ2-5|once|TRBV5-1
TGCGCCAGCAGGAAGACAGGGGTGGAGCAAGAGACCCAGTACTTC
CASRKTGVEQETQYF
>NA|TRBJ2-1|NA|TRBV6-1
TGTGCCAGCAGTGAAGACAGGGTGGATGAGCAGTTCTTC
CASSEDRVDEQFF
>NA|TRBJ1-2|NA|TRBV28
TGTGCCAGCAGTACAGGTACTAACTATGGCTACACCTTC
CASSTGTNYGYTF
>TRBD1|TRBJ1-3|NA|TRBV11-2
TGTGCCAGCAGCTCCTTCGGACAGGCTGGAAACACCATATATTTT
CASSSFGQAGNTIYF
>TRBD1|TRBJ1-1|NA|TRBV3-1/TRBV3-2
TGTGCCAGCAGCCCCAGGGGGCGCGACACTGAAGCTTTCTTT
CASSPRGRDTEAFF
>NA|TRBJ1-1|NA|TRBV6-5
TGTGCCAGCAGCCCAGGGGCAGCCAAGGCCACTGAAGCTTTCTTT
CASSPGAAKATEAFF
>NA|TRBJ1-2|NA|TRBV28
TGTGCCAGCAGTCGGGTCAGGGGTTATGGCTACACCTTC
CASSRVRGYGYTF
>TRBD1|TRBJ2-3|once|TRBV18
TGTGCCAGCTCACCCCTCAGGGGGCTATTTGGGGATACGCAGTATTTT
CASSPLRGLFGDTQYF
>NA|TRBJ2-7|NA|TRBV6-4
TGTGCCAGCAAGACAGGCCTGGGTCACTCCTACGAGCAGTACTTC
CASKTGLGHSYEQYF
>NA|TRBJ2-1|few|TRBV3-1/TRBV3-2
TGTGCCAGCAGCCAAGAGCAGGGGGCAAAGACTAGCGGCTATGAGCAGTTCTTC
CASSQEQGAKTSGYEQFF
>NA|TRBJ2-7|NA|TRBV4-3
TGCGCCAGCAGCCAAGCGGTCATGCAGCGGGAGCAGTACTTC
CASSQAVMQREQYF
>TRBD2|TRBJ2-7|NA|TRBV27
TGTGCCAGCAGCACCTCCGGACTAGCACCCGGCTACGAGCAGTACTTC
CASSTSGLAPGYEQYF
>NA|TRBJ2-7|NA|TRBV10-3
TGTGCCATCAGTGAGGCGGCCTCCACCTACGAGCAGTACTTC
CAISEAASTYEQYF
>NA|TRBJ1-2|NA|TRBV27
TGTGCCAGCAGTTTATCGATCCCCCCGCCAGGGCCTAACTATGGCTACACCTTC
CASSLSIPPPGPNYGYTF
>TRBD2|TRBJ2-1|NA|TRBV27
TGTGCCAGCAGTTTAGGTAGCCTAGCGGGAGGGAATGAGCAGTTCTTC
CASSLGSLAGGNEQFF
>NA|TRBJ2-5|NA|TRBV5-6
TGTGCCAGCAGCTTGGGGGGGCTGGAGACCCAGTACTTC
CASSLGGLETQYF
>NA|TRBJ2-5|NA|TRBV19
TGTGCCAGTAGTATCGGTAGGGACAAAAGGACCCAGTACTTC
CASSIGRDKRTQYF
>TRBD2|TRBJ2-7|few|TRBV29-1
TGCAGCCCCGGGACTAGCGGCATCTACGAGCAGTACTTC
CSPGTSGIYEQYF
>NA|TRBJ2-3|once|TRBV29-1
TGCAGCGCAGTAAAAGGGGGGGCTAGGGCCAATACGCAGTATTTT
CSAVKGGARANTQYF
>TRBD2|TRBJ2-3|NA|TRBV5-5
TGTGCCAGCAGCAAGGGACTAGCGGGAGATTCGGATACGCAGTATTTT
CASSKGLAGDSDTQYF
>NA|TRBJ1-1|few|TRBV7-2
TGTGCCAGCAGCTTAGAGGTGGGGCTAGAAGCTTTCTTT
CASSLEVGLEAFF
>TRBD2|TRBJ2-7|NA|TRBV18
TGTGCCAGCTCGGAGACTAGCGGGAGCTCCTACGAGCAGTACTTC
CASSETSGSSYEQYF